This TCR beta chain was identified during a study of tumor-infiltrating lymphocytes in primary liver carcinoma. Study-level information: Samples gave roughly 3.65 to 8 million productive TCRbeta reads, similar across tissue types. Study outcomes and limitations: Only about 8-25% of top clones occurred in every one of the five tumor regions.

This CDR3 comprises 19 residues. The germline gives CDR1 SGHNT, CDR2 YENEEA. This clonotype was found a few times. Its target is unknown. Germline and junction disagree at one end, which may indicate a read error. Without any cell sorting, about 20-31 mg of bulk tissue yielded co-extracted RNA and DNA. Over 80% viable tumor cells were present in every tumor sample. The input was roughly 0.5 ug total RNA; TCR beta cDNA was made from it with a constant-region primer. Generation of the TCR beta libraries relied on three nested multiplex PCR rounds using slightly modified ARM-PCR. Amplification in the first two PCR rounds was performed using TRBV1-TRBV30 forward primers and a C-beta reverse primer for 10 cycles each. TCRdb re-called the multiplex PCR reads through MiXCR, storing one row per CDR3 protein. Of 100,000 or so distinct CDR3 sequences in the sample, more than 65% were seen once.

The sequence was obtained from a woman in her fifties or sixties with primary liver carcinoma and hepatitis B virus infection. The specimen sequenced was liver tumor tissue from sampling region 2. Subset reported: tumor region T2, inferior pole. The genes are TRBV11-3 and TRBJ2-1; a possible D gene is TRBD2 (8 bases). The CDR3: CVSSAGQEGLVGGFNEQFF. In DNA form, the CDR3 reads TGTGTCAGCAGCGCCGGACAGGAGGGACTAGTGGGAGGATTCAATGAGCAGTTCTTC.